This TCR beta chain is drawn from a study of blood T cells in healthy people across ages. For the second PCR, which ran for roughly 6 to 12 cycles, a sample-barcoded 5' primer and a J-beta primer mix were used. Each cDNA molecule was tagged by a template-switch adaptor with 12 random nucleotides. TCRdb reanalysed the 5' RACE reads using MiXCR and keeps one entry per CDR3 protein. The sample holds around 850,000 distinct CDR3 sequences, around 34% seen once. The germline V gene has CDR1 SGHKS and CDR2 YYEKEE (reference sequence). V lost 4 bases to trimming and J lost 0 bases, with 14 bases between them. The CDR3 is 16 amino acids.

The receptor was isolated from a young man in good health. The chain employs TRBV5-5 and TRBJ2-1; a possible D gene is TRBD1 (5 bases). The sequenced sample consisted of blood. This CDR3 reads CASSLLTVSSYNEQFF. The DNA of the CDR3 is TGTGCCAGCAGCCTCCTGACAGTTAGCTCCTACAATGAGCAGTTCTTC.